What follows are 23 T cell receptor beta chains derived from one specimen sequenced in a study of blood T cell repertoires in COVID-19. The protocol was immunoSEQ multiplex PCR, while the TCRdb copy is restricted to in-frame clones and leaves out a portion. The table records about 200,000 clones, approximately 80% of them present only once. The specimen was peripheral blood. These receptors were taken from a man in his sixties with COVID-19, enrolled during active disease.

The chain is built from TRBV19 and TRBJ1-2; D possibly corresponds to TRBD1 (6 bases). From germline, CDR1 is LNHDA and CDR2 SQIVND (reference sequence). Deletions cut 2 bases from V and 3 bases from J, with 13 bases between. The CDR3 has 15 amino acids. This chain's CDR3 is CASSIKTGHHYGYTF. Here the CDR3 DNA reads TGTGCCAGTAGTATAAAGACGGGACACCACTATGGCTACACCTTC. Based on the CDR3 plus reference TRBV19 and TRBJ1-2, the full variable domain is DGGITQSPKYLFRKEGQNVTLSCEQNLNHDAMYWYRQDPGQGLRLIYYSQIVNDFQKGDIAEGYSVSREKKESFPLTVTSAQKNPTAFYLCASSIKTGHHYGYTFGSGTRLTVV.

The rearrangement joins TRBV5-4 to TRBJ2-6; D is unclear. CDR3 length: 13 amino acids. Trimming took off 2 bases at V and 4 bases at J, with 4 bases between the two ends. CDR1 is SGHNT, CDR2 YYREEE, per germline (reference sequence). CDR3 sequence reads: CASSFLGANVLTF. The CDR3 DNA reads as TGTGCCAGCAGCTTCCTAGGGGCCAACGTCCTGACTTTC.

V usage is TRBV30 and J usage is TRBJ1-2; 8 bases line up with TRBD1. V shed 2 bases and J 10 bases; nucleotides not matched to a gene: 6. This CDR3 is built from 12 residues. Germline CDR1 reads GTSNPN; CDR2 reads SVGIG (reference sequence). As DNA, the CDR3 is TGTGCCTGGAGTTCGACAGGGGTAGACTACACCTTC. It yields the protein CAWSSTGVDYTF.

The chain couples TRBV25-1 to TRBJ2-1; D is perhaps TRBD1 (6 bases). This CDR3 region has 12 residues. The germline CDR1 and CDR2 sequences are MGHDK and SYGVNS. The V end lost 8 bases, the J end lost 4 bases, and 9 bases lay between the germline ends. CDR3 protein: CASATGYNEQFF. CDR3 bases: TGTGCCAGCGCAACAGGGTACAATGAGCAGTTCTTC.

This sequence joins TRBV10-2 and TRBJ2-2; D is ambiguous. The germline gives CDR1 WSHSY, CDR2 SAAADI. The CDR3 consists of 14 residues. The V end lost 6 bases, the J end lost 0 bases, and 8 bases lay between the germline ends. The CDR3 sequence: CASRKSSNTGELFF. The CDR3 DNA follows: TGCGCCAGCAGGAAGAGTTCGAACACCGGGGAGCTGTTTTTT.

V and J are TRBV5-1 and TRBJ1-1; a possible D gene is TRBD1 (5 bases). The length of the CDR3 is 15 residues. The germline V and J ends were trimmed by 0 bases and 0 bases, with 9 bases remaining between them. The germline gives CDR1 SGHRS, CDR2 YFSETQ. The CDR3 region has the DNA TGCGCCAGCAGCTTGGATCGGGGGGTGAACACTGAAGCTTTCTTT. Its protein product is CASSLDRGVNTEAFF. Together with reference TRBV5-1 and TRBJ1-1, the CDR3 gives the full variable domain: KAGVTQTPRYLIKTRGQQVTLSCSPISGHRSVSWYQQTPGQGLQFLFEYFSETQRNKGNFPGRFSGRQFSNSRSEMNVSTLELGDSALYLCASSLDRGVNTEAFFGQGTRLTVV.

V gene TRBV18 combines with J gene TRBJ1-4; D perhaps matches TRBD1 (5 bases). Per germline, CDR1 KGHSH and CDR2 LQKENI. The CDR3 spans 13 residues. V was clipped by 6 bases and J by 2 bases, with 7 bases between them. The CDR3 DNA reads as TGTGCCAGCTCCCGGGGGACTAATGAAAAACTGTTTTTT. Protein: CASSRGTNEKLFF.

The rearrangement links TRBV5-1 to TRBJ1-6; possible D gene TRBD1, 5 bases. Germline V gives CDR1 SGHRS, CDR2 YFSETQ. The CDR3 spans 15 residues. The germline V and J ends were trimmed by 5 bases and 0 bases, with 9 bases remaining between them. CDR3 DNA sequence: TGCGCCAGCAGTTTTGACAGCTCCTATAATTCACCCCTCCACTTT. This translates into CASSFDSSYNSPLHF.

The chain joins TRBV19 to TRBJ2-3; 13 nucleotides align to TRBD2. The CDR3 totals 16 residues. Germline loops: CDR1 LNHDA, CDR2 SQIVND (reference sequence). The ends lost 6 bases at V and 6 bases at J; junction bases unmatched: 9. In nucleotides, the CDR3 is TGTGCCAGTAGATCCCGGACTAGCGGGAGCCCGGATACGCAGTATTTT. Translation gives CASRSRTSGSPDTQYF.

This chain uses TRBV7-2 with TRBJ1-5; TRBD1 matches 8 bases. The germline V gene has CDR1 SGHTA and CDR2 FQGNSA. This CDR3 has 16 residues. Germline trimming cut 5 bases from V and 2 bases from J; bases unmatched to any gene: 8. The CDR3 spells CASSPTGAVRNQPQHF. The CDR3, as DNA: TGTGCCAGCAGCCCGACAGGGGCGGTGCGCAATCAGCCCCAGCATTTT. The whole variable domain, remainder taken from reference TRBV7-2 and TRBJ1-5, is GAGVSQSPSNKVTEKGKDVELRCDPISGHTALYWYRQSLGQGLEFLIYFQGNSAPDKSGLPSDRFSAERTGGSVSTLTIQRTQQEDSAVYLCASSPTGAVRNQPQHFGDGTRLSIL.

This clone was seen only once. V and J are TRBV4-3 and TRBJ2-2; 7 bases line up with TRBD1. Germline CDR1 is LGHNA and CDR2 is YSLEER. CDR3 length: 16 amino acids. Trimming cost V 1 base and J 5 bases; bases outside gene matches: 7. CDR3 loop: CASSQGVGGATGELFF. In DNA form, the CDR3 reads TGCGCCAGCAGCCAAGGGGTAGGGGGCGCGACCGGGGAGCTGTTTTTT.

A remark on this clone: One end of the junction does not line up with germline, which may come from a read error. V gene TRBV6-5 combines with J gene TRBJ2-3; 8 bases map to TRBD1. Germline V lookup: CDR1 MNHEY, CDR2 SVGAGI. The CDR3 totals 14 residues. The CDR3, as DNA: TGTGCCAGCAGGCCAGAATACGACAGGGGAAACAGAAATTTT. Translation gives CASRPEYDRGNRNF.

The CDR3: CASSLIQGAIGELFF. DNA of the CDR3: TGTGCCAGCAGCTTGATTCAGGGGGCGATCGGGGAGCTGTTTTTT. The genes are TRBV7-9 and TRBJ2-2, with TRBD1 matching 8 bases. V shed 3 bases, J shed 7 bases, and the junction held 7 bases outside the gene matches. The CDR3 runs 15 residues. Per the germline V gene, CDR1 is SEHNR and CDR2 is FQNEAQ (reference sequence).

The rearrangement uses TRBV10-3 and TRBJ2-3; D might be TRBD2 (6 bases). Trimming pared 11 bases from V and 2 bases from J, leaving 14 bases between. Germline lookup yields CDR1 ENHRY and CDR2 SYGVKD. The CDR3 runs to 13 residues. In DNA, the CDR3 is TGTGCCGGCCGGGACTTACCCACAGATACGCAGTATTTT. This sequence encodes CAGRDLPTDTQYF.

The V gene is TRBV6-1, the J gene TRBJ2-2, with a tentative D call TRBD2 (6 bases). The V gene lost 2 bases and the J gene lost 4 bases, with 11 bases spanning the gap. The CDR3 spans 15 residues. The germline CDR1 and CDR2 sequences are MNHNS and SASEGT. CDR3 amino acids: CASSEPGLSTGELFF. The CDR3 bases are TGTGCCAGCAGTGAACCGGGACTTAGCACCGGGGAGCTGTTTTTT.

The genes are TRBV6-2 or TRBV6-3 and TRBJ1-6; no firm D call. Germline V gives CDR1 MNHEY, CDR2 SVGEGT. The CDR3 extends over 17 amino acids. V was clipped by 0 bases and J by 5 bases, with 14 bases between them. The CDR3 reads CASSYSSSPGNNSPLHF. The CDR3 DNA reads TGTGCCAGCAGTTACTCGAGCTCCCCGGGGAATAATTCACCCCTCCACTTT.

The chain carries TRBV7-2 and TRBJ1-5, with 7 bases matching TRBD1. The CDR3 runs 16 residues. Looked up from germline, CDR1 is SGHTA and CDR2 is FQGNSA. The trim removed 5 bases at V and 1 base at J, leaving 8 bases unmatched. CDR3 in amino acids: CASSTRTGVSNQPQHF. The CDR3 nucleotides read TGTGCCAGCAGCACCCGGACAGGAGTGAGCAATCAGCCCCAGCATTTT.

V is TRBV21-1 and J is TRBJ1-1. TRBV21-1 is designated a pseudogene. The length of the CDR3 is 14 residues. CDR3 in DNA: TGTGCCGGGGAGGCTGGGCCTCTGAACACTGAAGCTTTCTTT. It is translated as CAGEAGPLNTEAFF.

This clone occurred a few times. The chain uses TRBV2 and TRBJ1-2; the match to TRBD1 covers 9 bases. V was pared by 2 bases and J by 5 bases, with 9 bases of the junction left unmatched. This CDR3 is 16 amino acids long. Germline CDR1 and CDR2: SNHLY and FYNNEI. The CDR3 sequence is CASSESADRGGYGYTF. The CDR3 DNA reads TGTGCCAGCAGTGAAAGTGCGGACAGGGGAGGTTATGGCTACACCTTC.

This chain connects TRBV12-3 or TRBV12-4 to TRBJ1-1; D possibly corresponds to TRBD1 (5 bases). Trimming cost V 0 bases and J 6 bases, with 5 bases left between them. The CDR3 totals 12 residues. The chain's CDR3 is CASSLAGAEAFF. DNA of the CDR3: TGTGCCAGCAGTTTAGCAGGGGCTGAAGCTTTCTTT.

J is TRBJ2-5 and V is TRBV4-2; D not resolved. The germline gives CDR1 LGHNA, CDR2 YNFKEQ. The CDR3 is made up of 12 amino acids. Trimming took 0 bases from V and 5 from J, leaving 4 bases between them. In DNA form, the CDR3 reads TGTGCCAGCAGCCAAGAGCGCGAGACCCAGTACTTC. Its protein product is CASSQERETQYF.

The chain is built from TRBV5-1 and TRBJ2-5, with D unclear. Germline CDR1 SGHRS, CDR2 YFSETQ. The CDR3 has 13 amino acids. Trimming removed 0 bases at V and 5 bases at J, with 8 bases between. The CDR3 DNA follows: TGCGCCAGCAGCTTGGGGGCTGGGGAGACCCAGTACTTC. This sequence encodes CASSLGAGETQYF.

This clone was detected once. This chain joins TRBV7-9 and TRBJ2-1; D remains unclear. V lost 0 bases to trimming and J lost 9 bases, with 3 bases between them. The CDR3 spans 11 residues. Germline V gives CDR1 SEHNR, CDR2 FQNEAQ (reference sequence). The DNA of the CDR3 is TGTGCCAGCAGCTTAGCTAGTGAGCAGTTCTTC. Protein sequence: CASSLASEQFF.